These 23 T cell receptor beta chains were sequenced from one sample in a study of cytomegalovirus exposure and HLA in healthy donors. Amplification used 60 Vbeta primers and 13 Jbeta primers. Only in-frame clones appear in the TCRdb table, and some are missing; sequencing was by immunoSEQ multiplex PCR. The sample table sets out 120,000 or so clones. Sequencing used PBMCs. These TCRs come from a man between 18 and 35 years old in good health and CMV-seronegative.

The chain uses TRBV5-1 and TRBJ2-1, with TRBD2 matching over 13 bases. The CDR3 runs 19 residues. The germline CDR1 and CDR2 sequences are SGHRS and YFSETQ. V was clipped by 0 bases and J by 1 base; unmatched bases: 7. CDR3 region: CASSLGLAGGRNSYNEQFF. CDR3 nucleotide sequence: TGCGCCAGCAGCTTGGGACTAGCGGGGGGCCGAAATTCCTACAATGAGCAGTTCTTC.

The V call is TRBV5-4, the J call TRBJ2-3; 9 nucleotides agree with TRBD2. J lost 1 base, V lost 3 bases, and 12 bases had no gene match. The V gene's germline CDR1 is SGHNT and CDR2 YYREEE (reference sequence). The CDR3 covers 18 residues. CDR3: CASSSQAGGYWGTDTQYF. CDR3 coding DNA: TGTGCCAGCAGCTCCCAAGCGGGAGGATATTGGGGCACAGATACGCAGTATTTT.

The V and J genes are TRBV5-6 and TRBJ2-3; TRBD1 matches 7 bases. CDR1 and CDR2 from the germline V gene are SGHDT and YYEEEE. V lost 0 bases and J lost 3; bases outside the gene matches: 7. The CDR3 covers 16 residues. The CDR3 DNA is TGTGCCAGCAGCTTGGGTGGGGGACAGCGGACAGATACGCAGTATTTT. Protein: CASSLGGGQRTDTQYF.

The chain couples TRBV28 to TRBJ2-7, with 7 bases that match TRBD1. V was pared by 6 bases and J by 3 bases, with 11 bases of the junction left unmatched. Germline CDR1 reads MDHEN; CDR2 reads SYDVKM. This CDR3 has 15 residues. CDR3 sequence (DNA): TGTGCCAGCAGCCCTGGTCTCGGGACAGACTACGAGCAGTACTTC. Translation: CASSPGLGTDYEQYF. The whole variable domain, remainder taken from reference TRBV28 and TRBJ2-7, is DVKVTQSSRYLVKRTGEKVFLECVQDMDHENMFWYRQDPGLGLRLIYFSYDVKMKEKGDIPEGYSVSREKKERFSLILESASTNQTSMYLCASSPGLGTDYEQYFGPGTRLTVT.

This chain connects TRBV28 to TRBJ1-4; tentative D call: TRBD1 (6 bases). This CDR3 has 14 residues. Trimming cost V 3 bases and J 5 bases, with 10 bases left between them. Germline CDR1 MDHEN, CDR2 SYDVKM. The CDR3 sequence is CASSFGGRNEKLFF. CDR3 in DNA: TGTGCCAGCAGTTTCGGGGGGCGGAATGAAAAACTGTTTTTT. Full variable domain (remainder filled in from reference TRBV28 and TRBJ1-4): DVKVTQSSRYLVKRTGEKVFLECVQDMDHENMFWYRQDPGLGLRLIYFSYDVKMKEKGDIPEGYSVSREKKERFSLILESASTNQTSMYLCASSFGGRNEKLFFGSGTQLSVL.

CDR3 coding DNA: TGCGCCAGCAGCTTGGACGGGAGGGGGATTGAGCAGTTCTTC. This translates into CASSLDGRGIEQFF. The chain joins TRBV5-1 to TRBJ2-1; 8 bases are shared with TRBD2. J was trimmed by 9 bases and V by 0 bases; bases with no gene match: 5. The CDR3 consists of 14 residues. Per the germline V gene, CDR1 is SGHRS and CDR2 is YFSETQ.

The chain carries TRBV10-1 and TRBJ1-1; the D gene is possibly TRBD1 (5 bases). Germline CDR1 reads WNHNN; CDR2 reads SYGVQD (reference sequence). The CDR3 contains 15 residues. V lost 3 bases to trimming and J lost 1 base, with 12 bases between them. CDR3 residues: CASSDQQGTNTEAFF. The CDR3 nucleotides are TGCGCCAGCAGTGATCAGCAGGGAACGAACACTGAAGCTTTCTTT.

The chain has TRBV19 and TRBJ1-2; TRBD1 matches at 9 bases. The CDR3 contains 15 residues. V shed 3 bases and J 6 bases; nucleotides not matched to a gene: 8. Germline V lookup: CDR1 LNHDA, CDR2 SQIVND (reference sequence). CDR3 nucleotide sequence: TGTGCCAGTAGTATGGGACAGGGCAGAAGGGATGGCTACACCTTC. It translates to CASSMGQGRRDGYTF.

The chain links TRBV2 to TRBJ2-1, with D maybe TRBD1 (6 bases). V gave up 7 bases and J gave up 0 bases, with 13 bases separating them. Germline loops: CDR1 SNHLY, CDR2 FYNNEI. The CDR3 runs to 15 residues. CDR3 protein: CASKGVASSYNEQFF. The CDR3 region has the DNA TGTGCCAGCAAGGGGGTGGCGAGCTCCTACAATGAGCAGTTCTTC.

The J gene is TRBJ1-3, the V gene TRBV5-4; maybe TRBD1 (6 bases). Germline CDR1 and CDR2: SGHNT and YYREEE (reference sequence). There are 14 residues in the CDR3. With 0 bases removed from V and 2 bases from J, the gap between germline ends came to 6 bases. CDR3 residues: CASSLDRAGNTIYF. The CDR3 DNA sequence: TGTGCCAGCAGCTTGGACAGGGCTGGAAACACCATATATTTT.

This chain joins TRBV18 and TRBJ1-1; 7 bases line up with TRBD1. CDR3 length equals 13 residues. Trimming cost V 3 bases and J 5 bases; bases outside gene matches: 3. Germline CDR1 and CDR2: KGHSH and LQKENI. CDR3 loop: CASSPEQGTEAFF. In DNA, the CDR3 is TGTGCCAGCTCACCGGAACAGGGGACTGAAGCTTTCTTT.

This sequence joins TRBV18 and TRBJ2-3; maybe TRBD1 (6 bases). CDR1 KGHSH and CDR2 LQKENI come from the germline V gene. V shed 10 bases and J shed 3 bases, with 17 bases lying between them. This CDR3 spans 14 amino acids. The CDR3 DNA reads as TGTGCCACCACGAGGGGGAGTCAAACAGATACGCAGTATTTT. Protein sequence: CATTRGSQTDTQYF.

The genes are TRBV10-2 and TRBJ2-6; 10 positions match TRBD2. V trimming: 11 bases; J trimming: 2 bases; junction bases outside the gene matches: 18. Germline-derived CDR1 and CDR2 are WSHSY and SAAADI. CDR3 length: 19 amino acids. The DNA for the CDR3 is TGCGCCGCCCGAACTCCTAGCGGGAGTGGTGTACCTGGGGCCAACGTCCTGACTTTC. Amino acid sequence: CAARTPSGSGVPGANVLTF.

This rearrangement joins TRBV28 to TRBJ1-2; no reliable D call. CDR1 and CDR2 (germline): MDHEN, SYDVKM. This CDR3 contains 12 residues. The germline V and J ends were trimmed by 6 bases and 5 bases, with 10 bases remaining between them. CDR3 in DNA: TGTGCCAGCAGAGTACAGTCTTATGGCTACACCTTC. Amino acid sequence: CASRVQSYGYTF.

The chain couples TRBV6-6 to TRBJ2-1; tentative D call: TRBD2 (5 bases). V lost 6 bases and J 3 bases, leaving 18 bases between the germline ends. Germline values: CDR1 MNHNY, CDR2 SVGAGI (reference sequence). This CDR3 is built from 16 residues. The CDR3 loop reads CASRLPDLGVYNEQFF. The DNA for the CDR3 is TGTGCCAGCAGACTACCGGACTTGGGAGTCTACAATGAGCAGTTCTTC.

The chain uses TRBV25-1 and TRBJ1-1, with D possibly being TRBD1 (6 bases). CDR1 MGHDK and CDR2 SYGVNS come from the germline V gene. The CDR3 has 14 amino acids. V was trimmed by 7 bases and J by 9 bases, leaving 21 bases between them. Here the CDR3 reads CASTLNTGRTKAFF. The DNA of the CDR3 is TGTGCCAGCACCCTCAATACAGGGCGGACGAAAGCTTTCTTT.

The rearrangement uses TRBV27 and TRBJ2-2, with TRBD2 as a possible D gene (5 bases). This CDR3 is built from 16 residues. The germline V gene has CDR1 MNHEY and CDR2 SMNVEV (reference sequence). V shed 7 bases and J shed 5 bases, with 20 bases lying between them. The CDR3 is CASTRDGVSVTGELFF. DNA for the CDR3: TGTGCCAGCACCCGGGATGGAGTCTCCGTTACCGGGGAGCTGTTTTTT.

The rearrangement uses TRBV5-8 and TRBJ2-3; tentatively, D is TRBD1 (6 bases). The CDR3 length is 15 residues. Germline V gives CDR1 SGHTS, CDR2 YDEGEE. Trimming removed 0 bases at V and 3 bases at J, with 11 bases between. The CDR3 loop is CASSLGRGSTDTQYF. DNA for the CDR3: TGTGCCAGCAGCTTGGGCAGGGGTAGTACAGATACGCAGTATTTT.

J is TRBJ2-4 and V is TRBV5-1; 8 bases are shared with TRBD2. Germline loops: CDR1 SGHRS, CDR2 YFSETQ. V shed 3 bases and J 3 bases; nucleotides not matched to a gene: 11. There are 17 residues in the CDR3. CDR3 bases: TGCGCCAGCAGCTCCGCCCAGAGCGGGGGTAGCAAAAACATTCAGTACTTC. It specifies CASSSAQSGGSKNIQYF. The full variable domain, its missing parts supplied by reference TRBV5-1 and TRBJ2-4, is KAGVTQTPRYLIKTRGQQVTLSCSPISGHRSVSWYQQTPGQGLQFLFEYFSETQRNKGNFPGRFSGRQFSNSRSEMNVSTLELGDSALYLCASSSAQSGGSKNIQYFGAGTRLSVL.

This chain connects TRBV11-3 to TRBJ2-2; weak D call: TRBD1 (6 bases). V lost 1 base, J lost 5 bases, and 11 bases lay in between. Germline V gives CDR1 SGHNT, CDR2 YENEEA. The length of the CDR3 is 15 residues. CDR3 sequence reads: CASSLVAGVTGELFF. The CDR3 DNA is TGTGCCAGCAGCTTAGTCGCAGGGGTGACCGGGGAGCTGTTTTTT.

The gene calls are TRBV7-8 and TRBJ1-4; TRBD1 matches at 7 bases. The germline gives CDR1 SGHVS, CDR2 FQNEAQ. Trimming cost V 5 bases and J 8 bases; bases outside gene matches: 11. The CDR3 has 15 amino acids. The CDR3: CASSLSTGRREKLFF. CDR3 bases: TGTGCCAGCAGCCTCTCGACAGGGAGGAGAGAAAAACTGTTTTTT.

The chain carries TRBV11-2 and TRBJ2-7; D gene ambiguous. The germline V and J ends were trimmed by 1 base and 3 bases, with 10 bases remaining between them. This CDR3 has 14 amino acids. Germline CDR1 SGHAT, CDR2 FQNNGV. The DNA for the CDR3 is TGTGCCAGCAGCTTAGGATCGGGTCTCTACGAGCAGTACTTC. The encoded protein is CASSLGSGLYEQYF.

V is TRBV6-1 and J is TRBJ1-2, with TRBD1 as a possible D gene (5 bases). Germline CDR1 is MNHNS and CDR2 is SASEGT. The CDR3 totals 14 residues. V was cut by 8 bases and J by 3 bases, with 16 bases left in between. CDR3 region: CASFGRGTDYGYTF. The DNA for the CDR3 is TGTGCCAGCTTTGGTAGGGGTACGGACTATGGCTACACCTTC.